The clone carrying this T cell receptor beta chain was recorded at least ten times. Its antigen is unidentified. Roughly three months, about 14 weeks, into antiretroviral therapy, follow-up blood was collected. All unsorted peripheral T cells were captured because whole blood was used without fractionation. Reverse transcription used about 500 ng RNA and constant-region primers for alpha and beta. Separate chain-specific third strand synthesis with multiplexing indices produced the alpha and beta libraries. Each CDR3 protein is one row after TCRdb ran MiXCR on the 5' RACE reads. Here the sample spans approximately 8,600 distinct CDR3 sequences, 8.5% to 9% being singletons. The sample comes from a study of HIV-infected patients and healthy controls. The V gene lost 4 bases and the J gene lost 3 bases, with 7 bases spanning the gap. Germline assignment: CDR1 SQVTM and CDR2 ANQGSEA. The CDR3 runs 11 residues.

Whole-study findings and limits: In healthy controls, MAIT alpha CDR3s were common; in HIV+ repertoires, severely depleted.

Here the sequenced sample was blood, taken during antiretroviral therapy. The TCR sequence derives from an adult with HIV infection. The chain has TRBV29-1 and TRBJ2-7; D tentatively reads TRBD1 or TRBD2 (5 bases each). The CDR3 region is CSVGDGYEQYV. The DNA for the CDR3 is TGCAGCGTTGGGGACGGCTACGAGCAGTACGTC.